Following are 25 T cell receptor beta chains from one sample sequenced in a study of CD8 T cells in Susac syndrome. The RNA input was 0.5 to 1 ug, and it was reverse transcribed with random hexamers. TCRdb passed the immunoSEQ multiplex PCR reads through MiXCR, listing each CDR3 protein once. Of roughly 200,000 distinct CDR3 sequences listed, around 95% are singletons. The sequenced material came from CD8+ T cells from PBMCs. The receptors shown here come from a human donor with multiple sclerosis.

The CDR3 region has the DNA TGTGCCAGCACTCAGGGAGCCTACGAGCAGTACTTC. This codes for CASTQGAYEQYF. The V gene is TRBV25-1, the J gene TRBJ2-7; the D gene could be TRBD1 or TRBD2 (5 bases each). The CDR3 extends over 12 amino acids. V shed 7 bases and J shed 2 bases, with 9 bases lying between them. Per germline, CDR1 MGHDK and CDR2 SYGVNS.

The genes are TRBV11-2 and TRBJ2-4; D is possibly TRBD2 (6 bases). Germline assignment: CDR1 SGHAT and CDR2 FQNNGV. Trimming took 1 base from V and 1 from J, leaving 11 bases between them. The CDR3 is 16 amino acids. The CDR3, as DNA: TGTGCCAGCAGCTTAGGAGGAGGGTACGCCAAAAACATTCAGTACTTC. It yields the protein CASSLGGGYAKNIQYF. The complete variable domain, with remaining parts taken from reference TRBV11-2 and TRBJ2-4, reads EAGVAQSPRYKIIEKRQSVAFWCNPISGHATLYWYQQILGQGPKLLIQFQNNGVVDDSQLPKDRFSAERLKGVDSTLKIQPAKLEDSAVYLCASSLGGGYAKNIQYFGAGTRLSVL.

The chain combines TRBV13 with TRBJ1-2; D is unresolved. The germline CDR1 and CDR2 sequences are PRHDT and FYEKMQ (reference sequence). The CDR3 covers 15 residues. The V end lost 4 bases, the J end lost 2 bases, and 14 bases lay between the germline ends. The CDR3 loop reads CASSSLMNRNYGYTF. The CDR3 DNA sequence: TGTGCCAGCAGCTCACTTATGAATCGGAACTATGGCTACACCTTC.

This chain connects TRBV12-3 or TRBV12-4 to TRBJ1-2, with D hard to call. V was clipped by 2 bases and J by 1 base, with 14 bases between them. The CDR3 runs to 16 residues. This CDR3 is CASSLRSSYFNYGYTF. DNA of the CDR3: TGTGCCAGCAGTTTACGGAGCTCTTACTTTAACTATGGCTACACCTTC.

The V gene is TRBV11-2, the J gene TRBJ2-7, with 10 nucleotides matching TRBD1. J was trimmed by 1 base and V by 4 bases; bases with no gene match: 19. Germline values: CDR1 SGHAT, CDR2 FQNNGV. CDR3 length equals 20 residues. The CDR3 loop is CASSSQKHSRQGALSYEQYF. The CDR3 DNA sequence: TGTGCCAGCAGCTCCCAAAAACATTCCCGACAGGGGGCTCTATCCTACGAGCAGTACTTC.

This clonotype was picked up one time. The V gene is TRBV10-3, the J gene TRBJ2-3; a weak D match, TRBD2 (5 bases). The germline CDR1 and CDR2 sequences are ENHRY and SYGVKD. This CDR3 contains 11 residues. With 6 bases removed from V and 12 bases from J, the gap between germline ends came to 13 bases. The CDR3 spells CAIRFSDSQYF. As DNA, the CDR3 is TGTGCCATCAGATTTAGCGACTCTCAGTATTTT.

This sequence joins TRBV5-1 and TRBJ2-1; TRBD2 matches 13 bases. Germline values: CDR1 SGHRS, CDR2 YFSETQ. The CDR3 spans 16 residues. With V trimmed by 4 bases and J by 2 bases, 3 bases remained unmatched. CDR3: CASSQLAGGPYNEQFF. DNA of the CDR3: TGCGCCAGCAGCCAACTAGCGGGGGGGCCCTACAATGAGCAGTTCTTC.

The chain joins TRBV11-2 to TRBJ1-1; D is uncertain. This CDR3 has 13 amino acids. CDR1 and CDR2 (germline): SGHAT, FQNNGV. Trimming pared 3 bases from V and 10 bases from J, leaving 15 bases between. The CDR3 loop is CASSFGQVGLAFF. The CDR3 coding sequence is TGTGCCAGCAGCTTCGGGCAAGTAGGACTAGCTTTCTTT.

The V and J genes are TRBV15 and TRBJ2-5; 8 nucleotides line up with TRBD2. Germline CDR1 is LNHNV and CDR2 is YYDKDF (reference sequence). The CDR3 covers 15 residues. V dropped 1 base and J dropped 5; count of bases not matched to a gene: 6. CDR3 sequence: CATSRVREGRETQYF. In DNA form, the CDR3 reads TGTGCCACCAGCAGAGTTCGGGAGGGCCGTGAGACCCAGTACTTC.

The chain uses TRBV20-1 and TRBJ1-5; D is perhaps TRBD1 (5 bases). Germline CDR1 and CDR2: DFQATT and SNEGSKA (reference sequence). The CDR3 length is 12 residues. The V end lost 3 bases, the J end lost 4 bases, and 7 bases lay between the germline ends. CDR3 nucleotide sequence: TGCAGTGCTAGGACAGCTAATCAGCCCCAGCATTTT. Translating gives CSARTANQPQHF.

The gene calls are TRBV20-1 and TRBJ1-2; maybe TRBD1 (6 bases). This CDR3 is built from 15 residues. Germline V gene sequence: CDR1 DFQATT, CDR2 SNEGSKA (reference sequence). The V end was cut by 0 bases, the J end by 0 bases, with 11 bases between. CDR3 loop: CSARDYRETNYGYTF. The CDR3 DNA follows: TGCAGTGCTAGAGATTACAGGGAGACTAACTATGGCTACACCTTC.

This CDR3 reads CASSFSQANTGELFF. The CDR3 nucleotides are TGTGCCAGCAGCTTCTCACAAGCGAACACCGGGGAGCTGTTTTTT. This rearrangement joins TRBV13 to TRBJ2-2; unclear D gene. The germline V gene encodes CDR1 PRHDT and CDR2 FYEKMQ (reference sequence). Trimming left V 3 bases short and J 0 bases short, with 8 bases between. The CDR3 extends over 15 amino acids.

The chain couples TRBV5-6 to TRBJ2-7; perhaps TRBD2 as D (5 bases). CDR1 and CDR2 from the germline V gene are SGHDT and YYEEEE. Trimming took off 0 bases at V and 3 bases at J, with 16 bases between the two ends. The CDR3 runs 16 residues. The CDR3 nucleotides read TGTGCCAGCAGCTTGGACCAGGAGGCAGAGATCTACGAGCAGTACTTC. It codes for CASSLDQEAEIYEQYF. The complete variable domain, with remaining parts taken from reference TRBV5-6 and TRBJ2-7, reads DAGVTQSPTHLIKTRGQQVTLRCSPKSGHDTVSWYQQALGQGPQFIFQYYEEEERQRGNFPDRFSGHQFPNYSSELNVNALLLGDSALYLCASSLDQEAEIYEQYFGPGTRLTVT.

The genes are TRBV7-2 and TRBJ2-7; 9 nucleotides match TRBD1. The V and J ends lost 4 bases and 2 bases, in that order; junction bases with no gene match: 6. CDR1 and CDR2 (germline): SGHTA, FQGNSA. This CDR3 has 15 residues. CDR3 DNA sequence: TGTGCCAGCAGCTATCGCCGACAGGGGGCCTACGAGCAGTACTTC. It encodes CASSYRRQGAYEQYF.

This sequence joins TRBV7-9 and TRBJ2-7, with D unresolved. Germline lookup yields CDR1 SEHNR and CDR2 FQNEAQ (reference sequence). The CDR3 is 12 amino acids. Trimming shortened V by 3 bases and J by 4 bases, and 7 bases separated the two germline ends. CDR3 loop: CASSFFTYEQYF. As DNA, the CDR3 is TGTGCCAGCAGCTTTTTCACATACGAGCAGTACTTC.

The rearrangement joins TRBV20-1 to TRBJ2-1, with unresolved D. V lost 2 bases, J lost 0 bases, and 11 bases lay in between. The germline CDR1 and CDR2 sequences are DFQATT and SNEGSKA (reference sequence). This CDR3 has 15 amino acids. CDR3 nucleotide sequence: TGCAGTGCTAGAAAGACACTTAGCTCCTACAATGAGCAGTTCTTC. Translation: CSARKTLSSYNEQFF.

The J gene is TRBJ2-1, the V gene TRBV20-1; 7 bases map to TRBD2. The length of the CDR3 is 16 residues. J was trimmed by 2 bases and V by 3 bases; bases with no gene match: 10. CDR1 and CDR2 (germline): DFQATT, SNEGSKA (reference sequence). CDR3 DNA sequence: TGCAGTGCTAGGGGTGGGGTGCGGGAGACCTACAATGAGCAGTTCTTC. It yields the protein CSARGGVRETYNEQFF.

This chain links TRBV27 with TRBJ2-1, with 10 bases that match TRBD1. Germline V lookup: CDR1 MNHEY, CDR2 SMNVEV (reference sequence). CDR3 length: 15 amino acids. The V and J ends lost 6 bases and 2 bases, in that order; junction bases with no gene match: 4. The CDR3 DNA reads as TGTGCCAGCAGCCCCGGGACAGGGGCCTACAATGAGCAGTTCTTC. Translated: CASSPGTGAYNEQFF.

This chain's CDR3 is CASRGTVYEQYF. The DNA for the CDR3 is TGTGCCAGCCGTGGGACAGTTTACGAGCAGTACTTC. This chain connects TRBV2 to TRBJ2-7; 7 nucleotides agree with TRBD1. With V trimmed by 8 bases and J by 4 bases, 5 bases remained unmatched. CDR3 length equals 12 residues. Germline V gives CDR1 SNHLY, CDR2 FYNNEI. The full variable domain, completed using reference TRBV2 and TRBJ2-7, is EPEVTQTPSHQVTQMGQEVILRCVPISNHLYFYWYRQILGQKVEFLVSFYNNEISEKSEIFDDQFSVERPDGSNFTLKIRSTKLEDSAMYFCASRGTVYEQYFGPGTRLTVT.

The V and J genes are TRBV21-1 and TRBJ1-5; TRBD1, the D gene given by the table, was not confirmed from the DNA. TRBV21-1 is annotated as a pseudogene. The CDR3 has 17 amino acids. The CDR3 region is CASSKGRQNDSNQPQHF. DNA of the CDR3: TGTGCCAGCAGCAAAGGCCGACAGAATGATAGCAATCAGCCCCAGCATTTT.

About this clonotype itself: At one end the junction does not follow the germline gene, possibly because of a read error. The CDR3 coding sequence is TGCGCCAGCAGAAGGGGATTCTCCAACACTGAGGCTTTCTTT. It specifies CASRRGFSNTEAFF. The V call is TRBV10-2, the J call TRBJ1-1, with a possible D match to TRBD1 (5 bases). Germline-derived CDR1 and CDR2 are WSHSY and SAAADI. The CDR3 loop spans 14 amino acids.

The chain uses TRBV7-9 and TRBJ2-5, with D uncertain. The CDR3 is 13 residues long. CDR1 is SEHNR and CDR2 is FQNEAQ in the germline V gene (reference sequence). Trimming took off 2 bases at V and 0 bases at J, with 4 bases between the two ends. CDR3 loop: CASSLSYQETQYF. In nucleotides, the CDR3 is TGTGCCAGCAGCTTAAGTTACCAAGAGACCCAGTACTTC.

V usage is TRBV2 and J usage is TRBJ1-3; no clear D. The CDR3 runs to 14 residues. V was shortened by 4 bases and J by 2 bases, with 9 bases between the two germline ends. Germline CDR1 and CDR2: SNHLY and FYNNEI. CDR3 region: CASSVWQAGNTIYF. The CDR3 coding sequence is TGTGCCAGCAGTGTGTGGCAGGCTGGAAACACCATATATTTT. Using reference TRBV2 and TRBJ1-3 for the parts outside the CDR3, the full variable domain is EPEVTQTPSHQVTQMGQEVILRCVPISNHLYFYWYRQILGQKVEFLVSFYNNEISEKSEIFDDQFSVERPDGSNFTLKIRSTKLEDSAMYFCASSVWQAGNTIYFGEGSWLTVV.

The V gene is TRBV12-3 or TRBV12-4, the J gene TRBJ2-1; 11 nucleotides align to TRBD1. The V segment lost 4 bases and the J segment 6 bases; nucleotides outside the gene matches: 5. This CDR3 region has 15 residues. CDR3 in DNA: TGTGCCAGCAGTTCTCTGGACAGGGGGCTCAATGAGCAGTTCTTC. It yields the protein CASSSLDRGLNEQFF.

This chain connects TRBV27 to TRBJ2-5; 9 nucleotides match TRBD2. Looked up from germline, CDR1 is MNHEY and CDR2 is SMNVEV (reference sequence). The V and J ends lost 0 bases and 4 bases, in that order; junction bases with no gene match: 3. The CDR3 runs to 15 residues. CDR3 bases: TGTGCCAGCAGTTTATCAGGTAGCGGGGGAGAGACCCAGTACTTC. The encoded protein is CASSLSGSGGETQYF.